The 10 T cell receptor beta chains in this list originate from one sample, sequenced in a study of T cell responses to AZD1222 COVID-19 vaccine. Data came from immunoSEQ multiplex PCR; TCRdb stores just in-frame clones and leaves some out. The repertoire holds about 130,000 clones, with over 85% as singletons. Sequenced material: peripheral blood, taken on day 0 of AZD1222 vaccination. Every receptor here comes from an adult in good health.

V gene TRBV5-1 combines with J gene TRBJ2-3; 7 bases line up with TRBD2. CDR1 is SGHRS and CDR2 is YFSETQ in the germline V gene. Germline trimming cut 5 bases from V and 10 bases from J; bases unmatched to any gene: 7. This CDR3 has 12 residues. The CDR3 DNA reads as TGCGCCAGCAGGGCGGGAGAGGACGCGCAGTATTTT. It translates to CASRAGEDAQYF.

The J gene is TRBJ2-7, the V gene TRBV6-1; the match to TRBD1 covers 10 bases. CDR1 and CDR2 (germline): MNHNS, SASEGT. The CDR3 is 20 amino acids. After removal of 2 bases from V and 2 bases from J, the junction contained 18 bases not matched to a gene. The CDR3 nucleotides are TGTGCCAGCAGTGAACCACAAACGCTTATCCCGGACAGGGGGACCTACGAGCAGTACTTC. It yields the protein CASSEPQTLIPDRGTYEQYF.

The table lists this clone with a few counts. The chain uses TRBV10-1 and TRBJ1-1; D uncertain. Trimming stripped 8 bases from V and 8 bases from J, with 6 bases between. Germline V gene sequence: CDR1 WNHNN, CDR2 SYGVQD (reference sequence). This CDR3 has 9 residues. The CDR3 region has the DNA TGCGCCAGCCCCCCAGAAGCTTTCTTT. Translation gives CASPPEAFF.

The chain is built from TRBV5-5 and TRBJ1-3; D unresolved. Germline V gene lookup returns CDR1 SGHKS and CDR2 YYEKEE (reference sequence). This CDR3 has 15 amino acids. The V end was cut by 4 bases, the J end by 2 bases, with 13 bases between. This CDR3 reads CASSPLEGPGNTIYF. The DNA of the CDR3 is TGTGCCAGCAGCCCGTTAGAAGGTCCTGGAAACACCATATATTTT.

This clone was seen a handful of times. The CDR3 nucleotides read TGTGCTAGTGGTATTCTTGGACTAGCGGGGACTGATGAGCAGTTCTTC. Its translation is CASGILGLAGTDEQFF. The chain has TRBV12-5 and TRBJ2-1, with 12 bases fitting TRBD2. CDR3 size: 16 residues. Germline V gives CDR1 LGHNT, CDR2 FRNRAP. V was clipped by 5 bases and J by 8 bases; unmatched bases: 10.

The gene calls are TRBV19 and TRBJ2-2; 10 bases match TRBD2. The CDR3 is 14 residues long. Germline lookup yields CDR1 LNHDA and CDR2 SQIVND (reference sequence). V lost 7 bases to trimming and J lost 6 bases; unmatched junction nucleotides: 5. The CDR3 DNA sequence: TGTGCCAGTATACCTAGCGGGAGTTCCGGGGAGCTGTTTTTT. This sequence encodes CASIPSGSSGELFF. Full variable domain (remainder filled in from reference TRBV19 and TRBJ2-2): DGGITQSPKYLFRKEGQNVTLSCEQNLNHDAMYWYRQDPGQGLRLIYYSQIVNDFQKGDIAEGYSVSREKKESFPLTVTSAQKNPTAFYLCASIPSGSSGELFFGEGSRLTVL.

The chain combines TRBV6-5 with TRBJ1-1; D may be TRBD1 (5 bases). The CDR3 contains 16 residues. The germline CDR1 and CDR2 sequences are MNHEY and SVGAGI. V lost 2 bases and J 3 bases, leaving 16 bases between the germline ends. CDR3 residues: CASSYITQGGDTEAFF. CDR3 coding DNA: TGTGCCAGCAGTTACATTACTCAGGGCGGGGACACTGAAGCTTTCTTT.

The chain carries TRBV6-6 and TRBJ1-1, with 9 bases that match TRBD1. This CDR3 region has 14 residues. Germline assignment: CDR1 MNHNY and CDR2 SVGAGI (reference sequence). The V segment lost 6 bases and the J segment 1 base; nucleotides outside the gene matches: 3. DNA of the CDR3: TGTGCCAGCAGAAACAGGGGGCGGAACACTGAAGCTTTCTTT. Residues: CASRNRGRNTEAFF.

The chain has TRBV4-1 and TRBJ2-7, with D perhaps TRBD2 (6 bases). CDR1 is MGHRA, CDR2 YSYEKL, per germline. The CDR3 is 12 residues long. The germline V and J ends were trimmed by 1 base and 12 bases, with 13 bases remaining between them. The CDR3 sequence is CASSQVGGPRYF. The CDR3 nucleotides read TGCGCCAGCAGCCAAGTGGGAGGCCCGCGGTACTTC.

The rearrangement joins TRBV6-2 or TRBV6-3 to TRBJ1-2; D call uncertain. Germline CDR1 MNHEY, CDR2 SVGEGT. The CDR3 totals 16 residues. The V end was cut by 2 bases, the J end by 1 base, with 14 bases between. The CDR3 sequence is CASSYPFGRVNYGYTF. CDR3 nucleotides: TGTGCCAGCAGTTACCCTTTCGGGAGGGTTAACTATGGCTACACCTTC.